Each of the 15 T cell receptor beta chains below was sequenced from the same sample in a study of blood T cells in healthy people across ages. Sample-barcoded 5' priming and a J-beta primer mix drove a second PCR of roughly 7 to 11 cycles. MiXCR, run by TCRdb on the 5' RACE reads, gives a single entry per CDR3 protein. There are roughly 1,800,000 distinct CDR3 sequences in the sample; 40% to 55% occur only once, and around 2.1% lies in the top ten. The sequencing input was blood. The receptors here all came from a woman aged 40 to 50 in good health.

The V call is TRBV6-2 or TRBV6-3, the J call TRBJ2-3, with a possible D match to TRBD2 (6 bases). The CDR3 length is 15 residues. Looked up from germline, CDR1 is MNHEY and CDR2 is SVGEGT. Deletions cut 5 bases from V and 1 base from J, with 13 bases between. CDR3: CASSTPWGGTDTQYF. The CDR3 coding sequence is TGTGCCAGCAGTACCCCGTGGGGGGGCACAGATACGCAGTATTTT.

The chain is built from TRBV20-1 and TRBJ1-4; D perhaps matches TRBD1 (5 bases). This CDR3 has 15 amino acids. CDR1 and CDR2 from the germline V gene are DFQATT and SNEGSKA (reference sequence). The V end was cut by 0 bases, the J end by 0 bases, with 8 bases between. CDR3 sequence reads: CSARDLRATNEKLFF. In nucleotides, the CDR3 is TGCAGTGCTAGAGATCTCAGGGCAACTAATGAAAAACTGTTTTTT.

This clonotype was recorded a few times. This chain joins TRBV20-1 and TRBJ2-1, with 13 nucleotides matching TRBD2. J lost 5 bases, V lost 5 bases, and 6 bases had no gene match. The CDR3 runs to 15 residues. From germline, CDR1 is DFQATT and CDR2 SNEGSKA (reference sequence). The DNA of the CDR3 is TGCAGTGCTCCTACTGGGACTAGCGGGGACAATGAGCAGTTCTTC. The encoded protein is CSAPTGTSGDNEQFF.

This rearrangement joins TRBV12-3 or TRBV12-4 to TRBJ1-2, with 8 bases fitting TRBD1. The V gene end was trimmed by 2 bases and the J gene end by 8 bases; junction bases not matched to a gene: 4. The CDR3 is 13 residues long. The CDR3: CASSLWDRNGYTF. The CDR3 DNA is TGTGCCAGCAGTTTATGGGACAGGAACGGCTACACCTTC.

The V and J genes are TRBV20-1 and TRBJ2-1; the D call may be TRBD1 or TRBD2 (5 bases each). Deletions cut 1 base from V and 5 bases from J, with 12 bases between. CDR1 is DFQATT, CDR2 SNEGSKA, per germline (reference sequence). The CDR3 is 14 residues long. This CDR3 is CSARGQGVHNEQFF. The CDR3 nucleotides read TGCAGTGCTAGAGGGCAGGGAGTGCACAATGAGCAGTTCTTC.

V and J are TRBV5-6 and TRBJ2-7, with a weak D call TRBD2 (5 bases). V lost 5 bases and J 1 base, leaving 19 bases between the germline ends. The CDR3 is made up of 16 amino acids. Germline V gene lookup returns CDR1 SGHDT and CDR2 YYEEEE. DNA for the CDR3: TGTGCCAGCAGAACCAATCCCGACGGGGAGTCCTACGAGCAGTACTTC. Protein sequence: CASRTNPDGESYEQYF.

Here the CDR3 DNA reads TGTGCCAGCGGTCGGACGACCCGCTACGAGCAGTACTTC. This codes for CASGRTTRYEQYF. The rearrangement links TRBV2 to TRBJ2-4; unclear D gene. The tail of the sequence fits TRBJ2-7 better, so the J call may be wrong. The length of the CDR3 is 13 residues. CDR1 and CDR2 (germline): SNHLY, FYNNEI.

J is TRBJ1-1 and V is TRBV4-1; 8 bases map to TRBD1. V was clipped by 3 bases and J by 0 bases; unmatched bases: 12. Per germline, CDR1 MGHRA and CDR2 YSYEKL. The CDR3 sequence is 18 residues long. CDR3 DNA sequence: TGCGCCAGCAGCCATTCCAGTAGGACAGGGAGGATGAACACTGAAGCTTTCTTT. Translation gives CASSHSSRTGRMNTEAFF.

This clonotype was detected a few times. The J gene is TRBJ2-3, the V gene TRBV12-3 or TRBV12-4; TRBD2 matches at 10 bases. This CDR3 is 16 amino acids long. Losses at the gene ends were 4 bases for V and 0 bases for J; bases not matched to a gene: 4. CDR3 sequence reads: CASSSKRGGSTDTQYF. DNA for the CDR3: TGTGCCAGCAGTTCGAAGCGGGGGGGGAGCACAGATACGCAGTATTTT.

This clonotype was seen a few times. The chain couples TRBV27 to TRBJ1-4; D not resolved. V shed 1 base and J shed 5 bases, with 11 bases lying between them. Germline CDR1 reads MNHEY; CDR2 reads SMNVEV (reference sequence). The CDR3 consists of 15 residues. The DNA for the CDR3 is TGTGCCAGCAGTTTATTCGGACCGCAGAATGAAAAACTGTTTTTT. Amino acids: CASSLFGPQNEKLFF.

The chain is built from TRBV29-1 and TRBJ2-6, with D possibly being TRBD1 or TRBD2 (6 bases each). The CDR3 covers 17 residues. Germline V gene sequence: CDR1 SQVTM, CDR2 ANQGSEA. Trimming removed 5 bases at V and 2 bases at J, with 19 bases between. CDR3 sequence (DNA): TGCAGCGTTCGGTCTGGAGGGGGTATGGCTGGGGCCAACGTCCTGACTTTC. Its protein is CSVRSGGGMAGANVLTF.

The CDR3 spells CASSSTRNTEAFF. The CDR3 DNA follows: TGTGCCAGCAGCTCTACAAGAAACACTGAAGCTTTCTTT. The V call is TRBV5-6, the J call TRBJ1-1; D uncertain. The CDR3 contains 13 residues. CDR1 is SGHDT and CDR2 is YYEEEE in the germline V gene. The V gene lost 3 bases and the J gene lost 2 bases, with 8 bases spanning the gap.

The CDR3 DNA reads as TGTGCCAGCAGTTCCCAGACTAGTAAAGAGACCCAGTACTTC. It translates to CASSSQTSKETQYF. The rearrangement links TRBV28 to TRBJ2-5, with D perhaps matching TRBD2 (6 bases). Germline CDR1 MDHEN, CDR2 SYDVKM. The CDR3 extends over 14 amino acids. V gave up 4 bases and J gave up 3 bases, with 12 bases separating them.

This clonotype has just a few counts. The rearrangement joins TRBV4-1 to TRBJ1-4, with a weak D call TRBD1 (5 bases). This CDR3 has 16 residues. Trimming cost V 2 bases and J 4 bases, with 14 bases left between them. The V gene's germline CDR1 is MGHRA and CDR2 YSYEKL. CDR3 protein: CASSQQPGRLNEKLFF. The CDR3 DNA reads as TGCGCCAGCAGCCAACAACCGGGACGGCTTAATGAAAAACTGTTTTTT.

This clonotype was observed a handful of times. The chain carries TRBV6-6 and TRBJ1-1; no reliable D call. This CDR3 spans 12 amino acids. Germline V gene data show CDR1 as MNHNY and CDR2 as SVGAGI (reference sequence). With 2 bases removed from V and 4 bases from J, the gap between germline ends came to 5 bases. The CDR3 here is CASSYLSTEAFF. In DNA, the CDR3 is TGTGCCAGCAGTTACCTCAGCACTGAAGCTTTCTTT.